This entry features one T cell receptor beta chain sequence. Antigen specificity is unknown. These data are taken from a study of cytomegalovirus exposure and HLA in healthy donors. Study-wide findings and caveats: The authors considered a cluster of highly shared sequence variants likely to be a sequencing artifact.

The primer mix had 60 Vbeta and 13 Jbeta primers. Clones were sequenced by immunoSEQ multiplex PCR, and TCRdb holds only the in-frame ones, with some missing. The sample lists roughly 170,000 clones, roughly four fifths occurring once. CDR3 length equals 17 residues. CDR1 is LGHNA, CDR2 YNFKEQ, per germline. V gave up 4 bases and J gave up 1 base, with 17 bases separating them. The sequenced material came from PBMCs. The J gene is TRBJ1-3, the V gene TRBV4-2; D gene ambiguous. The sequence came from a man between 18 and 35 years old in good health and CMV-seronegative. The CDR3 is CASSLPYWFESGNTIYF. As DNA, the CDR3 is TGTGCCAGCAGCCTACCCTATTGGTTTGAATCTGGAAACACCATATATTTT.